The clone carrying this T cell receptor (beta chain) came up once. This specimen belongs to a study of blood T cell repertoires in COVID-19. In the study overall: Sites in the United States, Italy and Spain provided acute and convalescent COVID-19 samples.

The length of the CDR3 is 14 residues. Losses at the gene ends were 2 bases for V and 7 bases for J; bases not matched to a gene: 7. CDR1 is SGHTA and CDR2 is FQGTGA in the germline V gene. Using immunoSEQ multiplex PCR, the repertoire was profiled, and TCRdb retains in-frame clones only, with some absent. The sample shows tens of thousands of clones, just under 85% of them seen only once. The sequence was collected from a man in his forties or fifties with active COVID-19. The sample comprised peripheral blood. The chain is built from TRBV7-3 and TRBJ1-2, with TRBD1 identical over 7 bases. The CDR3 DNA is TGTGCCAGCAGCTTAGGAACAGGGGTTATTGGCTACACCTTC. It encodes CASSLGTGVIGYTF. The whole variable domain, filled in from reference TRBV7-3 and TRBJ1-2, reads GAGVSQTPSNKVTEKGKYVELRCDPISGHTALYWYRQSLGQGPEFLIYFQGTGAADDSGLPNDRFFAVRPEGSVSTLKIQRTERGDSAVYLCASSLGTGVIGYTFGSGTRLTVV.